This is a list of T cell receptor beta chains from one sample in a study of cytomegalovirus exposure and HLA in healthy donors. The protocol was immunoSEQ multiplex PCR, while the TCRdb copy is restricted to in-frame clones and leaves out a portion. The data contain 80,000 to 100,000 clones, 65% to 85% of them seen just once; the ten biggest clones take up around 3.6%. The material sequenced was PBMCs. These receptors all come from a middle-aged man in good health and CMV-seronegative. Both conserved end residues are trimmed from each CDR3.

v_call,j_call,cdr3_aa
TRBV19,TRBJ1-2,ASSIGQGQYGYT
TRBV7-2,TRBJ1-5,ASSLNRNSNQPQH
TRBV5-1,TRBJ2-5,ASSLLAAQETQY
TRBV7-9,TRBJ1-4,ASSFGQLEKLF
TRBV6-1,TRBJ1-5,ASSESGGWQPQH
TRBV5-1,TRBJ2-7,ASSVILQRGTEQY
TRBV10-3,TRBJ2-5,AISRAGERETQY
TRBV9,TRBJ2-3,ASSPYPDRGTDTQY
TRBV15,TRBJ1-1,ATSRGTGGTTEAF
TRBV5-5,TRBJ2-2,ASKGLAGNTGELF
TRBV5-1,TRBJ2-7,ASSLPVSAGGPNEQY
TRBV7-9,TRBJ2-7,ASSNRLTSGSGEQY
TRBV5-3,TRBJ2-3,ARSPGTGSTDTQY
TRBV14,TRBJ2-2,ASSHLTSRNTGELF
TRBV14,TRBJ1-1,ASSLATTTMNTEAF
TRBV7-9,TRBJ1-2,ASSSETGVLAWNYGYT
TRBV2,TRBJ2-7,ASSVSGVSYEQY
TRBV5-1,TRBJ2-5,ASSLAGGQETQY
TRBV25-1,TRBJ2-5,ASRPRRDSWTQY
TRBV28,TRBJ1-5,ASSYRDRGTQPQH
TRBV18,TRBJ2-7,ASSPQTDTYEQY
TRBV6-1,TRBJ2-7,ASNEGIIREQY
TRBV5-1,TRBJ1-2,ASSLTGAYGYT
TRBV4-1,TRBJ1-5,ASSQERDQPQH
TRBV10-1,TRBJ1-1,ASSERISGISYTEAF
TRBV10-2,TRBJ1-1,ASSETYRGNTEAF
TRBV9,TRBJ2-3,ASSEDFASGGLDTQY
TRBV14,TRBJ2-1,ASSQDISGVGANNEQF
TRBV28,TRBJ1-1,ASSERTGEGF
TRBV4-2,TRBJ1-1,ASNERQQNTEAF
TRBV30,TRBJ1-2,AWSVNQGTYGYT
TRBV19,TRBJ2-5,ASSTTGQETQY
TRBV5-4,TRBJ1-3,ASSNTGTGGLSYGNTIY
TRBV7-9,TRBJ1-2,ASSFPRGSDGYT
TRBV5-1,TRBJ2-1,ASSLFRLSSYNEQF
TRBV28,TRBJ1-4,ASRTGTGHEKLF
TRBV12-5,TRBJ2-2,ASGFGLAGTNTGELF
TRBV5-1,TRBJ2-1,ASSFSSGSNEQF
TRBV30,TRBJ2-2,AWSVLGELF
TRBV13,TRBJ2-1,ASSLWTGPNEQF
TRBV10-3,TRBJ1-6,AISDPIPMTAYSPLH
TRBV14,TRBJ2-2,ASSPRLGTQNTGELF
TRBV25-1,TRBJ2-7,ASSRGSSYEQY
TRBV7-9,TRBJ2-7,ASSPVAREAYEQY
TRBV5-1,TRBJ2-7,ASSFRQGYEQY
TRBV4-1,TRBJ1-5,ASSLPPTGNVEGNQPQH
TRBV7-9,TRBJ1-4,ASSSRTGANEKLF
TRBV9,TRBJ1-2,ASSVDSGGYGYT
TRBV15,TRBJ2-7,ATSRDSSGPYEQY
TRBV30,TRBJ1-4,AWGGATNEKLF
TRBV19,TRBJ1-2,ASSTDKNRGGYT
TRBV5-1,TRBJ2-1,ASSLSLSNEQF
TRBV6-5,TRBJ2-1,ASSYYRAGEQF
TRBV15,TRBJ2-7,ATSRDVLAASSYEQY